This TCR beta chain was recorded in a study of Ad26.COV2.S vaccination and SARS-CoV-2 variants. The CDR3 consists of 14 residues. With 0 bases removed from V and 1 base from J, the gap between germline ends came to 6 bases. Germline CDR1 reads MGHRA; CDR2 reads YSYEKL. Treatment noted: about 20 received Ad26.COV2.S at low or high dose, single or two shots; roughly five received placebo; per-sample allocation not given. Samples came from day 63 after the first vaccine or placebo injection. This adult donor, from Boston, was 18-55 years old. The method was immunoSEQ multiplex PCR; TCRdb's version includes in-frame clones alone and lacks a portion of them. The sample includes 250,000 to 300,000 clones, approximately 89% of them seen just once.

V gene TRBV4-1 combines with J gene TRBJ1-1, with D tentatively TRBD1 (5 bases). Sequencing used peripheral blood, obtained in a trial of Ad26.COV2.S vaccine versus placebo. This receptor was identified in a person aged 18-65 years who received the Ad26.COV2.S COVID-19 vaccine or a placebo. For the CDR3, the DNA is TGCGCCAGCAGCCAAGAGAGGGGGAACACTGAAGCTTTCTTT. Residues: CASSQERGNTEAFF.